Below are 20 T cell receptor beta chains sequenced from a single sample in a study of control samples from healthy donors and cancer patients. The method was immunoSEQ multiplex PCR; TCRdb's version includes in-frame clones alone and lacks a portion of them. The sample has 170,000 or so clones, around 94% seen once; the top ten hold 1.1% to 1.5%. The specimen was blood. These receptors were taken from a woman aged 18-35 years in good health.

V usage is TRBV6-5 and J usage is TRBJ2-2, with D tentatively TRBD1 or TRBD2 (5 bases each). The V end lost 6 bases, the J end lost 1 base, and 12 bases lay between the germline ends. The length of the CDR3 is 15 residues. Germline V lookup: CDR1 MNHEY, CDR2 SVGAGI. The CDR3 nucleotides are TGTGCCAGCAGCCGTGGGACGGAGAACACCGGGGAGCTGTTTTTT. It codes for CASSRGTENTGELFF.

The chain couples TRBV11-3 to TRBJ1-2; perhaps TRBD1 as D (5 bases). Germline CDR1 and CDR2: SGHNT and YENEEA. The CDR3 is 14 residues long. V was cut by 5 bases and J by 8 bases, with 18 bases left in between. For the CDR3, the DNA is TGTGCCAGCAGCCCGACCAGGAGGGGAAAGGGCTACACCTTC. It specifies CASSPTRRGKGYTF.

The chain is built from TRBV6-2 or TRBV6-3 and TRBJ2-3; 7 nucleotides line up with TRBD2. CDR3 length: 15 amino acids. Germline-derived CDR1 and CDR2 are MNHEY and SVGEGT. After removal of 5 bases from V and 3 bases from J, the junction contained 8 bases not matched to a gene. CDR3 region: CASSAFGGRTDTQYF. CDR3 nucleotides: TGTGCCAGCAGTGCCTTCGGGGGGAGGACAGATACGCAGTATTTT.

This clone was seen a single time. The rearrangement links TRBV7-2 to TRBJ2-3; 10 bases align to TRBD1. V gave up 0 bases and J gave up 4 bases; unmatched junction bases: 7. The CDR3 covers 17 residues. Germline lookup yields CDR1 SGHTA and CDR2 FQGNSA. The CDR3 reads CASSLASGTGAADTQYF. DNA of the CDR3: TGTGCCAGCAGCTTAGCTTCCGGGACAGGGGCGGCAGATACGCAGTATTTT. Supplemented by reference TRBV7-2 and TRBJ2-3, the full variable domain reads GAGVSQSPSNKVTEKGKDVELRCDPISGHTALYWYRQSLGQGLEFLIYFQGNSAPDKSGLPSDRFSAERTGGSVSTLTIQRTQQEDSAVYLCASSLASGTGAADTQYFGPGTRLTVL.

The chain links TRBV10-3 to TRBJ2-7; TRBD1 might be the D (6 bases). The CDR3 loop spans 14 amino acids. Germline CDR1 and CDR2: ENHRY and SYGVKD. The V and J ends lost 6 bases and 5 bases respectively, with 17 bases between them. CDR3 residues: CAISPITGNHEQYF. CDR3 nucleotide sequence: TGTGCCATCAGCCCGATTACAGGGAATCACGAGCAGTACTTC.

DNA for the CDR3: TGCAGTGCTAGTTATACTAGCTCGGCGGGAGGCCTCACAGATACGCAGTATTTT. This translates into CSASYTSSAGGLTDTQYF. The J gene is TRBJ2-3, the V gene TRBV20-1; 8 bases fit TRBD2. After removal of 3 bases from V and 2 bases from J, the junction contained 16 bases not matched to a gene. The germline V gene encodes CDR1 DFQATT and CDR2 SNEGSKA (reference sequence). The CDR3 sequence is 18 residues long.

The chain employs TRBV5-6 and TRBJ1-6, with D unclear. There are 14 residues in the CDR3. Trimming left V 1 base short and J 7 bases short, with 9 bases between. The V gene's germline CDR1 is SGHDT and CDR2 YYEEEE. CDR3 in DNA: TGTGCCAGCAGCTTGCGGGTCTTGAATTCACCCCTCCACTTT. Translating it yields CASSLRVLNSPLHF.

CDR3 loop: CASKTGLSNQPQHF. The CDR3, as DNA: TGTGCCAGCAAGACAGGGCTTAGCAATCAGCCCCAGCATTTT. This sequence joins TRBV19 and TRBJ1-5; 7 bases line up with TRBD1. The CDR3 is 14 amino acids. Per the germline V gene, CDR1 is LNHDA and CDR2 is SQIVND (reference sequence). V lost 9 bases, J lost 0 bases, and 5 bases stayed unmatched. The entire variable domain, with the rest obtained from reference TRBV19 and TRBJ1-5, is as follows: DGGITQSPKYLFRKEGQNVTLSCEQNLNHDAMYWYRQDPGQGLRLIYYSQIVNDFQKGDIAEGYSVSREKKESFPLTVTSAQKNPTAFYLCASKTGLSNQPQHFGDGTRLSIL.

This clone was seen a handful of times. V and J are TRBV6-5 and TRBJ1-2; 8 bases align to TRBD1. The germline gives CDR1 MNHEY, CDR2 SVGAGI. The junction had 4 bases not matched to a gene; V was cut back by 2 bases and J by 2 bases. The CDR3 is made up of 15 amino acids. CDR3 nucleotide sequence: TGTGCCAGCAGTTACGGACAGGGCAGGAACTATGGCTACACCTTC. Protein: CASSYGQGRNYGYTF.

CDR3 coding DNA: TGTGCCAGCTCCCGGGACAGAAATACAGATACGCAGTATTTT. It encodes CASSRDRNTDTQYF. This chain joins TRBV7-9 and TRBJ2-3; 7 bases fit TRBD1. V lost 8 bases, J lost 3 bases, and 8 bases stayed unmatched. Germline V gene lookup returns CDR1 SEHNR and CDR2 FQNEAQ (reference sequence). The CDR3 is 14 residues long.

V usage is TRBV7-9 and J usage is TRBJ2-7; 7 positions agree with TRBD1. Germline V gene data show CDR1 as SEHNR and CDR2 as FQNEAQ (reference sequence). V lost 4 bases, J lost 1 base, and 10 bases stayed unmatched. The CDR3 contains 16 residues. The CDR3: CASSSYSNRGSYEQYF. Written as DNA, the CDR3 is TGTGCCAGCAGCTCCTACTCTAACAGGGGTTCCTACGAGCAGTACTTC.

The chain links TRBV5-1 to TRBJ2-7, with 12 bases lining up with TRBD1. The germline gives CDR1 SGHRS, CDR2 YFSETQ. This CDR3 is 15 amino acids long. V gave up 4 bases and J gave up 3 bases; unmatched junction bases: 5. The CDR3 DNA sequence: TGCGCCAGCAGCGGGGGACAGGGGGCTTTCTACGAGCAGTACTTC. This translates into CASSGGQGAFYEQYF.

This CDR3 reads CASSPNDFYNEQFF. CDR3 sequence (DNA): TGTGCCAGCAGCCCGAATGACTTCTACAATGAGCAGTTCTTC. The gene calls are TRBV7-2 and TRBJ2-1, with D hard to call. The CDR3 has 14 residues. Per germline, CDR1 SGHTA and CDR2 FQGNSA. V shed 5 bases and J shed 3 bases, with 11 bases lying between them.

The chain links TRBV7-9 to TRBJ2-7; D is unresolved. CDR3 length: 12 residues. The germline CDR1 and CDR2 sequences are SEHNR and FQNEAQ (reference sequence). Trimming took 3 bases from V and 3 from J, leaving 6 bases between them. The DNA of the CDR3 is TGTGCCAGCAGCTTTCAGGACTACGAGCAGTACTTC. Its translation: CASSFQDYEQYF.

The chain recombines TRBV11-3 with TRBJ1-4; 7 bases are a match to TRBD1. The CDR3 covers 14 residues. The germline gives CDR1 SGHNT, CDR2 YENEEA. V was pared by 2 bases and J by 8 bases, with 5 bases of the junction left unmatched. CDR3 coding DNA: TGTGCCAGCAGCTTAACAGGGGCGGGGGAAAAACTGTTTTTT. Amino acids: CASSLTGAGEKLFF.

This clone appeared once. The CDR3 sequence: CASSYLGTGGYEQFF. CDR3 bases: TGTGCCAGCAGCTACTTGGGGACAGGGGGTTATGAGCAGTTCTTC. V gene TRBV7-9 combines with J gene TRBJ2-1; 11 bases fit TRBD1. CDR3 size: 15 residues. V lost 4 bases to trimming and J lost 8 bases; unmatched junction nucleotides: 7. Germline V CDR1 and CDR2: SEHNR, FQNEAQ (reference sequence).

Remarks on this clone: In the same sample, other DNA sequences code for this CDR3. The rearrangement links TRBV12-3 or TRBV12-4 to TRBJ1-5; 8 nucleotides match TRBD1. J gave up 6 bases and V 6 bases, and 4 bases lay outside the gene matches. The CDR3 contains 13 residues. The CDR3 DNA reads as TGTGCCAGCAGCCGGACAGGGCGTCAGCCCCAGCATTTT. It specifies CASSRTGRQPQHF.

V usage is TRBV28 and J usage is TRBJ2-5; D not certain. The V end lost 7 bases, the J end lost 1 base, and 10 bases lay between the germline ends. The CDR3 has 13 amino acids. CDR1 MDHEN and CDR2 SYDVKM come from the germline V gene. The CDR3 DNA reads TGTGCCAGCACCATTAACGCCCAAGAGACCCAGTACTTC. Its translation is CASTINAQETQYF.

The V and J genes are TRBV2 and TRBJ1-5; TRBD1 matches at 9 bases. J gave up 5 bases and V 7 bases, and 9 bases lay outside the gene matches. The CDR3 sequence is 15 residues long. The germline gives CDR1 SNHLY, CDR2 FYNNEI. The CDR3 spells CASKQGTGRDQPQHF. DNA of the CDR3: TGTGCCAGCAAGCAGGGGACAGGGAGGGATCAGCCCCAGCATTTT.

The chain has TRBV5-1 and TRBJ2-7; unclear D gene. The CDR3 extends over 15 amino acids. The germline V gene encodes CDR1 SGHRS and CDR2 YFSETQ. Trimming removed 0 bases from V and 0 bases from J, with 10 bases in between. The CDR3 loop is CASSLAAGLSYEQYF. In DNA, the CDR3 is TGCGCCAGCAGCTTGGCCGCAGGTCTCTCCTACGAGCAGTACTTC.